A selection of T cell receptor beta chains follows, all from one sample in a study of regulatory T cells in long-lasting Graves disease. TCRdb ran MiXCR on the multiplex PCR reads and lists one entry per CDR3 protein. The sample contains 430,000 or so distinct CDR3 sequences, 20% to 25% of which appear only once. The sample consisted of peripheral blood mononuclear cells (PBMCs), taken when the disease was refractory, from a patient treated with antithyroid drugs. The receptor source for this set is a female donor with Graves disease. Both conserved end residues are part of each CDR3. Fields, in order: V gene, D gene, clone size, J gene, CDR3 DNA, CDR3 protein. D genes are given only for firm matches. Size is stated for part of the rows, as once, few or many counts, or as a class when the clone is expanded.

V gene: TRBV3-1
D gene: .
clone size: few
J gene: TRBJ2-2
CDR3 DNA: TGTGCCAGCAGCCAAGTGCCGGGGGCGAACACCGGGGAGCTGTTTTTT
CDR3 protein: CASSQVPGANTGELFF

V gene: TRBV20-1
D gene: .
clone size: .
J gene: TRBJ2-4
CDR3 DNA: TGCAGTGCTGGAGGGGGGGGTAGGGTAGCCAAAAACATTCAGTACTTC
CDR3 protein: CSAGGGGRVAKNIQYF

V gene: TRBV7-9
D gene: .
clone size: many
J gene: TRBJ2-7
CDR3 DNA: TGTGCCAGCAGCTCATACGGGACTGCCTACGAGCAGTACTTC
CDR3 protein: CASSSYGTAYEQYF

V gene: TRBV2
D gene: .
clone size: many
J gene: TRBJ2-6
CDR3 DNA: TGTGCCAGCACCCCGCCGGAGGGAAGTCTAGCTGGGGCCAACGTCCTGACTTTC
CDR3 protein: CASTPPEGSLAGANVLTF

V gene: TRBV5-1
D gene: .
clone size: many
J gene: TRBJ2-7
CDR3 DNA: TGCGCCAGCAGCTTGACAGGGCTGGACTACGAGCAGTACTTC
CDR3 protein: CASSLTGLDYEQYF

V gene: TRBV9
D gene: TRBD2
clone size: .
J gene: TRBJ2-7
CDR3 DNA: TGTGCCAACAGCGTAGGCATGGGCGGGAGAATCCCCTACGAGCAGTACTTC
CDR3 protein: CANSVGMGGRIPYEQYF

V gene: TRBV11-2
D gene: .
clone size: many
J gene: TRBJ1-6
CDR3 DNA: TGTGCCAGCACTCTATACGGCTCAGCGGGCTATTCACCCCTCCACTTT
CDR3 protein: CASTLYGSAGYSPLHF

V gene: TRBV4-1
D gene: TRBD2
clone size: few
J gene: TRBJ2-5
CDR3 DNA: TGCGCCAGCAGCCAAGCCCCTAGCGGGAGGGCTCGGGAGACCCAGTACTTC
CDR3 protein: CASSQAPSGRARETQYF

V gene: TRBV7-9
D gene: .
clone size: many
J gene: TRBJ1-2
CDR3 DNA: TGTGCCAGCAGCTTAGATGTCTATGGCTACACCTTC
CDR3 protein: CASSLDVYGYTF

V gene: TRBV6-1
D gene: .
clone size: .
J gene: TRBJ1-2
CDR3 DNA: TGTGCCAGCAGTGGGATGCAGACCTATGGCTACACCTTC
CDR3 protein: CASSGMQTYGYTF

V gene: TRBV2
D gene: .
clone size: many
J gene: TRBJ1-1
CDR3 DNA: TGTGCCAGCAGTGACAGGGTCTATGATAATGGAGCTTTCTTT
CDR3 protein: CASSDRVYDNGAFF

V gene: TRBV19
D gene: .
clone size: .
J gene: TRBJ1-2
CDR3 DNA: TGTGCCAGTCGGAAACAGGTGCCCAATGGCTACACCTTC
CDR3 protein: CASRKQVPNGYTF

V gene: TRBV27
D gene: TRBD2
clone size: few
J gene: TRBJ2-1
CDR3 DNA: TGTGCCAGCAGTTTATGGGCTCTAGCGGGAGGAAATGAGCAGTTCTTC
CDR3 protein: CASSLWALAGGNEQFF

V gene: TRBV6-1
D gene: .
clone size: many
J gene: TRBJ2-7
CDR3 DNA: TGTGCCAGCAGCGTCGGATACGAGCAGTACTTC
CDR3 protein: CASSVGYEQYF

V gene: TRBV27
D gene: .
clone size: many
J gene: TRBJ2-7
CDR3 DNA: TGTGCCAGCAGCGCCGAGGGCCGTAGGGGGGATATCCACGAGCAGTACTTC
CDR3 protein: CASSAEGRRGDIHEQYF

V gene: TRBV6-5
D gene: .
clone size: .
J gene: TRBJ2-7
CDR3 DNA: TGTGCCAGCAGTTACAAGGGTCAGGAATCCTACGAGCAGTACTTC
CDR3 protein: CASSYKGQESYEQYF

V gene: TRBV11-2
D gene: .
clone size: many
J gene: TRBJ2-5
CDR3 DNA: TGTGCCAGCAGCTTTGCAGACCCACTGGGGGAGACCCAGTACTTC
CDR3 protein: CASSFADPLGETQYF

V gene: TRBV10-3
D gene: TRBD1
clone size: few
J gene: TRBJ2-5
CDR3 DNA: TGTGCCATCAGTGATGGGACAGGGAAAGGGGCGCAAGAGACCCAGTACTTC
CDR3 protein: CAISDGTGKGAQETQYF

V gene: TRBV5-6
D gene: .
clone size: once
J gene: TRBJ1-2
CDR3 DNA: TGTGCCAGCAGCTCGCAAAGGCTCGGGTATGGCTACACCTTC
CDR3 protein: CASSSQRLGYGYTF

V gene: TRBV29-1
D gene: TRBD1
clone size: few
J gene: TRBJ2-2
CDR3 DNA: TGCAGCGTTGCAGGGGGGAACACCGGGGAGCTGTTTTTT
CDR3 protein: CSVAGGNTGELFF

V gene: TRBV3-1
D gene: TRBD1
clone size: few
J gene: TRBJ2-7
CDR3 DNA: TGTGCCAGCAGGGAGACAGGGGATTCCTACGAGCAGTACTTC
CDR3 protein: CASRETGDSYEQYF

V gene: TRBV19
D gene: TRBD1
clone size: many
J gene: TRBJ1-6
CDR3 DNA: TGTGCCAGTGGACAGGGCACCACCGGGCACCTCCACTTT
CDR3 protein: CASGQGTTGHLHF

V gene: TRBV18
D gene: TRBD1
clone size: few
J gene: TRBJ2-2
CDR3 DNA: TGTGCCAGCTCACCAGACAGGGGGCCTGACGGGGAGCTGTTTTTT
CDR3 protein: CASSPDRGPDGELFF

V gene: TRBV20-1
D gene: .
clone size: many
J gene: TRBJ2-5
CDR3 DNA: TGCAGTGCTAGGGGGGCACAAGAGACCCAGTACTTC
CDR3 protein: CSARGAQETQYF

V gene: TRBV2
D gene: .
clone size: .
J gene: TRBJ2-4
CDR3 DNA: TGTGCCAGCACCCTATACAGGGTCGGAATCAGGAACATTCAGTACTTC
CDR3 protein: CASTLYRVGIRNIQYF

V gene: TRBV7-9
D gene: TRBD1
clone size: .
J gene: TRBJ1-5
CDR3 DNA: TGTGCCAGCAGCCTAACAGGGGTTCAAGAGCCCCAGCATTTT
CDR3 protein: CASSLTGVQEPQHF

V gene: TRBV28
D gene: .
clone size: .
J gene: TRBJ2-3
CDR3 DNA: TGTGCCAGCAGTTGGACGGACACAGATACGCAGTATTTT
CDR3 protein: CASSWTDTDTQYF

V gene: TRBV28
D gene: TRBD2
clone size: many
J gene: TRBJ2-6
CDR3 DNA: TGTGCCAGCAGTAAAGGACTAGCGGGATCTGGGGCCAACGTCCTGACTTTC
CDR3 protein: CASSKGLAGSGANVLTF

V gene: TRBV19
D gene: TRBD2
clone size: many
J gene: TRBJ2-2
CDR3 DNA: TGTGCCAGCAGTACCGGGGGGGCTGGGGAGCTGTTTTTT
CDR3 protein: CASSTGGAGELFF

V gene: TRBV10-3
D gene: .
clone size: many
J gene: TRBJ2-7
CDR3 DNA: TGTGCCATCAGTGATTCGGACAGAACGCGGTACTTC
CDR3 protein: CAISDSDRTRYF

V gene: TRBV5-6
D gene: .
clone size: few
J gene: TRBJ1-1
CDR3 DNA: TGTGCCAGCAGCCCGGTCACCACGGGGTGGAACACTGAAGCTTTCTTT
CDR3 protein: CASSPVTTGWNTEAFF

V gene: TRBV20-1
D gene: TRBD2
clone size: many
J gene: TRBJ2-7
CDR3 DNA: TGCAGTGCTAGAGAGATTAGCGGGAGAGCCTACGAGCAGTACTTC
CDR3 protein: CSAREISGRAYEQYF

V gene: TRBV28
D gene: .
clone size: .
J gene: TRBJ2-7
CDR3 DNA: TGTGCCAGCAGACCAGCTAGTTTCTCGGAGCAGTACTTC
CDR3 protein: CASRPASFSEQYF

V gene: TRBV5-1
D gene: .
clone size: many
J gene: TRBJ1-2
CDR3 DNA: TGCGCCAGCAGCTTGGAAGACTGGAGAGGGGGCTACACCTTC
CDR3 protein: CASSLEDWRGGYTF

V gene: TRBV11-3
D gene: .
clone size: .
J gene: TRBJ2-1
CDR3 DNA: TGTGCCAGCAGCTACACTAGCTCGAGCTCCTACAATGAGCAGTTCTTC
CDR3 protein: CASSYTSSSSYNEQFF

V gene: TRBV5-1
D gene: .
clone size: .
J gene: TRBJ2-2
CDR3 DNA: TGCGCCAGCAGCCCTGGGGTAGCGGCATTCAACGGGGAGCTGTTTTTT
CDR3 protein: CASSPGVAAFNGELFF

V gene: TRBV12-3/TRBV12-4
D gene: .
clone size: few
J gene: TRBJ2-7
CDR3 DNA: TGTGCCAGCAGTTTAAGACAGGCGACCTACGAGCAGTACTTC
CDR3 protein: CASSLRQATYEQYF

V gene: TRBV27
D gene: .
clone size: few
J gene: TRBJ1-4
CDR3 DNA: TGTGCCAGCAGTCCGGACAGCAGGGGAACTAATGAAAAACTGTTTTTT
CDR3 protein: CASSPDSRGTNEKLFF

V gene: TRBV20-1
D gene: .
clone size: many
J gene: TRBJ2-5
CDR3 DNA: TGCAGTGCTAGAGATCAGAGGGGCACCCAGTACTTC
CDR3 protein: CSARDQRGTQYF

V gene: TRBV2
D gene: .
clone size: many
J gene: TRBJ2-5
CDR3 DNA: TGTGCCAGCAAAGTGGAGGGGCCGGCGGAGACCCAGTACTTC
CDR3 protein: CASKVEGPAETQYF

V gene: TRBV20-1
D gene: .
clone size: many
J gene: TRBJ1-5
CDR3 DNA: TGCAGTGCCACACCTTATAGGGACATTAATCAGCCCCAGCATTTT
CDR3 protein: CSATPYRDINQPQHF

V gene: TRBV10-3
D gene: .
clone size: many
J gene: TRBJ2-2
CDR3 DNA: TGTGCCATCAGTGATTTCCGGACTACGAACACCGGGGAGCTGTTTTTT
CDR3 protein: CAISDFRTTNTGELFF

V gene: TRBV27
D gene: TRBD2
clone size: many
J gene: TRBJ2-5
CDR3 DNA: TGTGCCAGCAGTTTATCTCTCGGGGCGGTCAGCGGGAGCCAAGAGACCCAGTACTTC
CDR3 protein: CASSLSLGAVSGSQETQYF

V gene: TRBV3-1
D gene: TRBD1
clone size: .
J gene: TRBJ1-1
CDR3 DNA: TGTGCCAGCAGCCAGGGCAGACAGGGCGCGGAAGCTTTCTTT
CDR3 protein: CASSQGRQGAEAFF

V gene: TRBV5-1
D gene: .
clone size: many
J gene: TRBJ2-2
CDR3 DNA: TGCGCCAGCAGCCTGGACAGCACCGGGGAGCTGTTTTTT
CDR3 protein: CASSLDSTGELFF

V gene: TRBV28
D gene: .
clone size: many
J gene: TRBJ1-5
CDR3 DNA: TGTGCCAGCCACACAGGCGATCAGCCCCAGCATTTT
CDR3 protein: CASHTGDQPQHF

V gene: TRBV19
D gene: TRBD2
clone size: .
J gene: TRBJ2-7
CDR3 DNA: TGTGCCGGTAGTCCTCCCGGGACTAGCACATACTACGAGCAGTACTTC
CDR3 protein: CAGSPPGTSTYYEQYF

V gene: TRBV30
D gene: .
clone size: many
J gene: TRBJ1-5
CDR3 DNA: TGTGCCTGGAGCGGTGACAGCGATCAGCCCCAGCATTTT
CDR3 protein: CAWSGDSDQPQHF

V gene: TRBV7-2
D gene: TRBD2
clone size: .
J gene: TRBJ2-2
CDR3 DNA: TGTGCCAGCAGCTTAGGCGGGAGGGCCTCGGGCACCGGGGAGCTGTTTTTT
CDR3 protein: CASSLGGRASGTGELFF

V gene: TRBV14
D gene: .
clone size: few
J gene: TRBJ1-1
CDR3 DNA: TGTGCCAGCAGCCAACCGTCCATGACAATGCACACTGAAGCTTTCTTT
CDR3 protein: CASSQPSMTMHTEAFF

V gene: TRBV20-1
D gene: TRBD1
clone size: .
J gene: TRBJ2-3
CDR3 DNA: TGCAGTGCTACCCGGACAGGGGTTTTAGATACGCAGTATTTT
CDR3 protein: CSATRTGVLDTQYF

V gene: TRBV7-8
D gene: TRBD1
clone size: many
J gene: TRBJ2-7
CDR3 DNA: TGTGCCAGCAGCTTTACAGGGGTCTACGAGCAGTACTTC
CDR3 protein: CASSFTGVYEQYF

V gene: TRBV5-1
D gene: .
clone size: many
J gene: TRBJ2-7
CDR3 DNA: TGCGCCAGCAGCTTGGGGGCAAGAAGCTCCTACGAGCAGTACTTC
CDR3 protein: CASSLGARSSYEQYF

V gene: TRBV18
D gene: .
clone size: .
J gene: TRBJ2-2
CDR3 DNA: TGTGTCACCCGTGGGACGGTTACCGGGGAGCTGTTTTTT
CDR3 protein: CVTRGTVTGELFF

V gene: TRBV20-1
D gene: TRBD2
clone size: few
J gene: TRBJ2-7
CDR3 DNA: TGCAGTGCCGGTAAGCGGGAGTATTCGTACGAGCAGTACTTC
CDR3 protein: CSAGKREYSYEQYF

V gene: TRBV15
D gene: TRBD1
clone size: .
J gene: TRBJ2-2
CDR3 DNA: TGTGCCACCGAAAGGGACAGGGGGTTAGTCGGGGAGCTGTTTTTT
CDR3 protein: CATERDRGLVGELFF

V gene: TRBV11-3
D gene: TRBD1
clone size: many
J gene: TRBJ1-1
CDR3 DNA: TGTGCCAGCAGCTTAGGACAGGGGTTGGGAGCTTTCTTT
CDR3 protein: CASSLGQGLGAFF

V gene: TRBV6-1
D gene: TRBD1
clone size: .
J gene: TRBJ2-7
CDR3 DNA: TGTGCCAGCGTATGGGAACAGGGGGCTAACGAGCAGTACTTC
CDR3 protein: CASVWEQGANEQYF

V gene: TRBV12-5
D gene: .
clone size: .
J gene: TRBJ2-1
CDR3 DNA: TGTGCTAGTGGTTACCCCCTCTACGGGCGGGACATCGACAATGAGCAGTTCTTC
CDR3 protein: CASGYPLYGRDIDNEQFF